A single sample gave rise to the 3 T cell receptor beta chains below, sequenced in a study of cytomegalovirus exposure and HLA in healthy donors. Primers for the PCR totalled 60 Vbeta and 13 Jbeta. The assay was immunoSEQ multiplex PCR, and TCRdb's table has in-frame clones only and misses some. The repertoire includes about 89,000 clones, approximately 71% of them detected once, and around 3.4% sits in the top ten. Source material: PBMCs. These receptors all come from a man aged 25-45 years in good health and CMV-seronegative.

A few counts support this clone. This rearrangement joins TRBV19 to TRBJ2-1, with a weak D call TRBD2 (7 bases). This CDR3 contains 17 residues. CDR1 is LNHDA, CDR2 SQIVND, per germline (reference sequence). Trimming pared 3 bases from V and 4 bases from J, leaving 19 bases between. The CDR3 DNA reads TGTGCCAGTAGTATGGGGGGGGGCCCCACTATATACAATGAGCAGTTCTTC. Residues: CASSMGGGPTIYNEQFF.

The chain joins TRBV5-1 to TRBJ1-1; weak D call: TRBD1 (5 bases). The CDR3 runs to 16 residues. V was clipped by 0 bases and J by 3 bases, with 15 bases between them. Germline V CDR1 and CDR2: SGHRS, YFSETQ. The CDR3 reads CASSLAGSSGYTEAFF. In DNA form, the CDR3 reads TGCGCCAGCAGCTTGGCAGGCAGCTCAGGGTACACTGAAGCTTTCTTT.

The chain links TRBV6-5 to TRBJ1-1; 9 positions match TRBD1. The ends lost 4 bases at V and 1 base at J; junction bases unmatched: 4. Germline CDR1 is MNHEY and CDR2 is SVGAGI. The CDR3 runs to 15 residues. CDR3 nucleotides: TGTGCCAGCAGTTTTTGGACAGGGGCGAACACTGAAGCTTTCTTT. Its protein is CASSFWTGANTEAFF.